These 13 T cell receptor beta chains were all obtained from the same sample, sequenced in a study of T cells in Graves' hyperthyroidism and ophthalmopathy. TCR beta CDR3 regions were amplified from RNA transcripts. The primer set for the first-round RT-PCR of the TCR CDR3 was HTBI. One entry per CDR3 protein results from TCRdb running MiXCR on the multiplex PCR reads. The sample includes roughly 500,000 distinct CDR3 sequences, around 15% seen only once; the top ten take approximately 30%. Material for sequencing was blood. These receptor sequences come from a woman under 40 with Graves' ophthalmopathy.

Ten or more counts support this clonotype. The genes are TRBV28 and TRBJ2-1, with 11 bases matching TRBD2. This CDR3 has 15 amino acids. With V trimmed by 1 base and J by 5 bases, 1 base remained unmatched. Germline CDR1 and CDR2: MDHEN and SYDVKM. In DNA form, the CDR3 reads TGTGCCAGCAGTTTATTGGGACTAGCGGACAATGAGCAGTTCTTC. Protein: CASSLLGLADNEQFF.

The rearrangement joins TRBV29-1 to TRBJ2-1, with D perhaps assigned TRBD1 or TRBD2 (6 bases each). CDR3 length: 15 residues. CDR1 is SQVTM, CDR2 ANQGSEA, per germline. V was shortened by 6 bases and J by 7 bases, with 22 bases between the two germline ends. The CDR3 nucleotides read TGCAGCGTCCGCCTCGGGGGCCGGAGTGAAAATGAGCAGTTCTTC. Translating gives CSVRLGGRSENEQFF.

This chain uses TRBV18 with TRBJ2-1; D remains ambiguous. Germline V gene data show CDR1 as KGHSH and CDR2 as LQKENI. Trimming removed 2 bases at V and 0 bases at J, with 20 bases between. The CDR3 extends over 19 amino acids. The chain's CDR3 is CASSPYFSSTGSSYNEQFF. CDR3 in DNA: TGTGCCAGCTCACCATATTTCAGCAGCACCGGTAGCTCCTACAATGAGCAGTTCTTC.

V is TRBV28 and J is TRBJ2-7; tentatively, D is TRBD1 (6 bases). The CDR3 totals 16 residues. The germline V gene has CDR1 MDHEN and CDR2 SYDVKM. V lost 6 bases, J lost 6 bases, and 24 bases lay in between. The DNA for the CDR3 is TGTGCCAGCAGCGCGAGAATATCACAGGGATCCAGCGAGCAGTACTTC. It codes for CASSARISQGSSEQYF.

The CDR3, as DNA: TGTGCCAGCAGTCGTAAACAGGGGCAGGGGCAAGAGACCCAGTACTTC. It specifies CASSRKQGQGQETQYF. The rearrangement joins TRBV12-3 or TRBV12-4 to TRBJ2-5; TRBD1 agrees at 7 bases. V was pared by 5 bases and J by 2 bases, with 11 bases of the junction left unmatched. The CDR3 is made up of 16 amino acids.

This clonotype was observed many times. J is TRBJ2-7 and V is TRBV28, with D perhaps assigned TRBD1 or TRBD2 (5 bases each). Deletions cut 5 bases from V and 5 bases from J, with 31 bases between. The CDR3 sequence is 19 residues long. The germline V gene encodes CDR1 MDHEN and CDR2 SYDVKM. The CDR3 sequence: CASSAFSISGPRIVDEQYF. The CDR3 region has the DNA TGTGCCAGCAGTGCATTCAGTATTTCGGGGCCTAGGATTGTGGACGAGCAGTACTTC.

This clonotype was observed many times. The chain combines TRBV5-1 with TRBJ2-1; 10 positions agree with TRBD2. This CDR3 spans 15 amino acids. J lost 6 bases, V lost 0 bases, and 3 bases had no gene match. Germline V lookup: CDR1 SGHRS, CDR2 YFSETQ. CDR3 DNA: TGCGCCAGCAGCTTGGTCCTAGCGGGAGTCAATGAGCAGTTCTTC. As protein: CASSLVLAGVNEQFF.

There are many counts of this clonotype. V is TRBV6-2 or TRBV6-3 and J is TRBJ2-1, with 7 bases matching TRBD2. The germline V gene has CDR1 MNHEY and CDR2 SVGEGT. The CDR3 covers 17 residues. J lost 2 bases, V lost 5 bases, and 12 bases had no gene match. The CDR3 nucleotides read TGTGCCAGCAGTGCCTGGGGTCTAGCGGCAACCTACAATGAGCAGTTCTTC. It codes for CASSAWGLAATYNEQFF.

This clonotype appeared many times. The chain is built from TRBV18 and TRBJ1-1, with a possible D match to TRBD1 (6 bases). CDR3 length: 17 residues. Between the trimmed V and J ends, which lost 1 base and 0 bases, there was a span of 15 bases. Germline CDR1 is KGHSH and CDR2 is LQKENI. In DNA, the CDR3 is TGTGCCAGCTCACCACGGCAGGGGTCTCCCATGAACACTGAAGCTTTCTTT. This translates into CASSPRQGSPMNTEAFF.

As to this clonotype: At one end, the junction sequence differs from germline, possibly due to a read error. CDR3 sequence (DNA): TGTGCCAGCAGTGGGGGGGGAGGGAACACTGAAGCTTCCTTT. Amino acid sequence: CASSGGGGNTEASF. The rearrangement links TRBV2 to TRBJ1-1; a possible D gene is TRBD1 (5 bases). Germline V gives CDR1 SNHLY, CDR2 FYNNEI. CDR3 length equals 14 residues.

This clonotype was detected ten times or more. The chain carries TRBV29-1 and TRBJ1-1; TRBD1 agrees at 7 bases. Trimming at V came to 4 bases and at J to 4 bases, leaving 0 bases not matched to a gene. The CDR3 runs 11 residues. CDR1 and CDR2 from the germline V gene are SQVTM and ANQGSEA. The CDR3 nucleotides read TGCAGCGTTGGACAGGGCACTGAAGCTTTCTTT. Translating it yields CSVGQGTEAFF.

In this sample, this clonotype turned up once. The rearrangement links TRBV6-1 to TRBJ1-2; the D gene is possibly TRBD1 (6 bases). The CDR3 length is 14 residues. V lost 10 bases and J 2 bases, leaving 17 bases between the germline ends. Germline CDR1 MNHNS, CDR2 SASEGT. This CDR3 reads CAIGVGGPNYGYTF. The CDR3 DNA is TGTGCCATCGGGGTCGGGGGGCCCAACTATGGCTACACCTTC.

This clonotype was observed once. The V gene is TRBV6-2 or TRBV6-3, the J gene TRBJ1-2; D is undetermined. Germline lookup yields CDR1 MNHEY and CDR2 SVGEGT. Between the trimmed V and J ends, which lost 5 bases and 3 bases, there was a span of 10 bases. This CDR3 has 13 residues. The CDR3 region is CASSRADHYGYTF. CDR3 in DNA: TGTGCCAGCAGTAGGGCAGACCACTATGGCTACACCTTC.